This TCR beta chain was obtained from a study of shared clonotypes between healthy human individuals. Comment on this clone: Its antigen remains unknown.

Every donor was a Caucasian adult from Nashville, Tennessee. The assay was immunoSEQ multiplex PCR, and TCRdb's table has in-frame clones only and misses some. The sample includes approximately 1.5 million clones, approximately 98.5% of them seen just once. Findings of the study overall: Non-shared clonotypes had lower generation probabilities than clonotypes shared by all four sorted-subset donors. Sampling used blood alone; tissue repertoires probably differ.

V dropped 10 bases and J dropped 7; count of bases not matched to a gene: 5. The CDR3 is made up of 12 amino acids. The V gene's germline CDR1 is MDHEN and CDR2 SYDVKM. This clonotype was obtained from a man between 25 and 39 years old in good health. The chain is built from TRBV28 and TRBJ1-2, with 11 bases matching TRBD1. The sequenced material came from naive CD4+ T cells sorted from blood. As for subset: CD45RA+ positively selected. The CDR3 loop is CATPGQGAGYTF. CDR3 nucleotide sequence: TGTGCCACCCCCGGACAGGGGGCTGGCTACACCTTC.